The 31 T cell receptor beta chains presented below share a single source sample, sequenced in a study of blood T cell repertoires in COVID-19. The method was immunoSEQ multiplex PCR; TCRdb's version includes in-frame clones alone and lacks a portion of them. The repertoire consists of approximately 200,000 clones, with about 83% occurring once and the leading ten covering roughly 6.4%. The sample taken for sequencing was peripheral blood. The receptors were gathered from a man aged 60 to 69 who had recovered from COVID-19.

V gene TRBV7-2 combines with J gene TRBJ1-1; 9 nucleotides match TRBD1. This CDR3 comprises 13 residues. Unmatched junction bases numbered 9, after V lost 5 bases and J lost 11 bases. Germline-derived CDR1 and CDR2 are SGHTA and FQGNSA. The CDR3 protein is CASSIDRGRRAFF. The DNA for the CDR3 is TGTGCCAGCAGCATTGACAGGGGGAGGAGGGCTTTCTTT.

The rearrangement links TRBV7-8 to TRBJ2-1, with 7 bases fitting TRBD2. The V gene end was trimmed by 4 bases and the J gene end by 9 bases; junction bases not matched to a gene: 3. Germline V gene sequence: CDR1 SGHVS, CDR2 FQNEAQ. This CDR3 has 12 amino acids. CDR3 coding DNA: TGTGCCAGCAGCTGGGACTATGGTGAGCAGTTCTTC. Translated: CASSWDYGEQFF.

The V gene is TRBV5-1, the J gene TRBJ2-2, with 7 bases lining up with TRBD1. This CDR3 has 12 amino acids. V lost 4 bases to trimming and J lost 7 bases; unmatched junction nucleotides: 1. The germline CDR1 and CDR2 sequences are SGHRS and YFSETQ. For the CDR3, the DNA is TGCGCCAGCAGCCAGGGGGTCGGGGAGCTGTTTTTT. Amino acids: CASSQGVGELFF.

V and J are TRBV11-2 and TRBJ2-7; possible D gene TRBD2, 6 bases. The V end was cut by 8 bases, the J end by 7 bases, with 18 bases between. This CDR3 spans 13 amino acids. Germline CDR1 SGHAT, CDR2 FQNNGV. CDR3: CASGNGAAGEQYF. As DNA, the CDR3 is TGTGCCAGCGGGAATGGCGCGGCGGGAGAGCAGTACTTC.

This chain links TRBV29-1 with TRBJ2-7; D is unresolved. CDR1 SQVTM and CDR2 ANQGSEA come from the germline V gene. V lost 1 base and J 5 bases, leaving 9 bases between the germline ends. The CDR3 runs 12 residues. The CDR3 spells CSVEGLTDEQYF. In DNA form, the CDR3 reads TGCAGCGTTGAAGGACTTACCGACGAGCAGTACTTC.

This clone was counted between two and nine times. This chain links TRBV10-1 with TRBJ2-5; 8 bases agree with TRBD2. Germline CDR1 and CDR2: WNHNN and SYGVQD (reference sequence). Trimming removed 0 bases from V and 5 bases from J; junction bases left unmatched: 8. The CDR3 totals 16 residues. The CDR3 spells CASSESPSGSFETQYF. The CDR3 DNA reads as TGCGCCAGCAGTGAGTCGCCCAGCGGGAGTTTTGAGACCCAGTACTTC.

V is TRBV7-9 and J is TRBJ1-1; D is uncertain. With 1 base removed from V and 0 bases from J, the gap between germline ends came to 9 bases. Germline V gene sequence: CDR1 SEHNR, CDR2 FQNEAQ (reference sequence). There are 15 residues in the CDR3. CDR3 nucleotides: TGTGCCAGCAGCTTAGAAGCCGGGTTGAACACTGAAGCTTTCTTT. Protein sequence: CASSLEAGLNTEAFF.

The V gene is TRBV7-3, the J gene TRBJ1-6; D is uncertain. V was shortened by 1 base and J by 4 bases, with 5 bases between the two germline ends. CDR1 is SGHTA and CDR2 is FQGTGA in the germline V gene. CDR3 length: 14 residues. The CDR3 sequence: CASSLSQYNSPLHF. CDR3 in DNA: TGTGCCAGCAGCTTAAGCCAGTATAATTCACCCCTCCACTTT.

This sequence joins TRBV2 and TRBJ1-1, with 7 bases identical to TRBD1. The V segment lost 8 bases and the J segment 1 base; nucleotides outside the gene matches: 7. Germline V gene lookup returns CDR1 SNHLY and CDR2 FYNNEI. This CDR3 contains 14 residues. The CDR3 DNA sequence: TGTGCCAGCTCCAGGGACAGCAGGAACACTGAAGCTTTCTTT. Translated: CASSRDSRNTEAFF.

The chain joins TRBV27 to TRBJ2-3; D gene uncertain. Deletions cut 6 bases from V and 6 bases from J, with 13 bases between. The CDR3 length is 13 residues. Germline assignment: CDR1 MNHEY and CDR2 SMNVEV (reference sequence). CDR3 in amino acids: CASRELSADTQYF. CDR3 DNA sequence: TGTGCCAGCAGAGAACTATCAGCGGATACGCAGTATTTT.

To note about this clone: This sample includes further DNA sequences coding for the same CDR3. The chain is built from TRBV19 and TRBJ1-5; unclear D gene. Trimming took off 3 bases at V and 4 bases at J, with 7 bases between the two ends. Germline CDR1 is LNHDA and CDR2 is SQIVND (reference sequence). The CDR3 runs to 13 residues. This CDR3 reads CASSILNNQPQHF. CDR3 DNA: TGTGCCAGTAGTATTCTAAATAATCAGCCCCAGCATTTT.

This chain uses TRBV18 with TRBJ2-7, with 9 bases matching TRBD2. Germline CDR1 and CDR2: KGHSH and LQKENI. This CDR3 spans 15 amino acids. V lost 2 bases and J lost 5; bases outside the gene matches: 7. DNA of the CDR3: TGTGCCAGCTCACCAAGGCGGGGGGGCAACGACGAGCAGTACTTC. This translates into CASSPRRGGNDEQYF.

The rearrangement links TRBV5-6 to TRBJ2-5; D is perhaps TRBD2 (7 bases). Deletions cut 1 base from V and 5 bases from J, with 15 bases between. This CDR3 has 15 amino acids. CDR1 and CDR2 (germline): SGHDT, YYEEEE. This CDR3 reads CASSLLGAGDETQYF. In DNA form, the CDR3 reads TGTGCCAGCAGCTTGTTGGGGGCGGGAGATGAGACCCAGTACTTC.

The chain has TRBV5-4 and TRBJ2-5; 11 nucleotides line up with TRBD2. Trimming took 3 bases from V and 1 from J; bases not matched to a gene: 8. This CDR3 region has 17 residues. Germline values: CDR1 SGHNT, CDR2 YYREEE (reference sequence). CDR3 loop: CASSWDLAGGLQETQYF. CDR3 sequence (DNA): TGTGCCAGCAGCTGGGATCTAGCGGGGGGACTCCAAGAGACCCAGTACTTC.

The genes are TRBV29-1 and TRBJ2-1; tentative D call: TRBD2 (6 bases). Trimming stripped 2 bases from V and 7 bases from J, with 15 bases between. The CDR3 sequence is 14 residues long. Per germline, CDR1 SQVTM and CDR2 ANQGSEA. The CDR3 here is CSVELGGAGNEQFF. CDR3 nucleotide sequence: TGCAGCGTTGAACTGGGAGGAGCAGGGAATGAGCAGTTCTTC.

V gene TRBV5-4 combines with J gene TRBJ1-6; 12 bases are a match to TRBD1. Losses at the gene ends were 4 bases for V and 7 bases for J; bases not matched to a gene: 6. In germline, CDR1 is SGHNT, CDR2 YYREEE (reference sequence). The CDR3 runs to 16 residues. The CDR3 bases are TGTGCCAGCAGCCGAGAGGGACAGGGGGCCAATTCACCCCTCCACTTT. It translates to CASSREGQGANSPLHF.

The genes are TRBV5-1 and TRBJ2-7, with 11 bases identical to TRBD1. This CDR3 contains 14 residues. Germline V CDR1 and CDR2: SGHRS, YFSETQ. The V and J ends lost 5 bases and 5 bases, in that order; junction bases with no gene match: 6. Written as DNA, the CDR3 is TGCGCCAGCAGACTGGGGACAGGGGGGGACGAGCAGTACTTC. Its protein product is CASRLGTGGDEQYF.

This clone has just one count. The CDR3 spells CASSKEGEAGVYEQYF. The CDR3, as DNA: TGTGCCAGCAGCAAAGAGGGGGAAGCGGGGGTCTACGAGCAGTACTTC. The V call is TRBV21-1, the J call TRBJ2-7; the table gives TRBD2 as D, unverified against the DNA. TRBV21-1 is classified as a pseudogene. The CDR3 sequence is 16 residues long.

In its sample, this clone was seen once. The CDR3 spells CASSPLPGSTEAFF. CDR3 in DNA: TGCGCCAGCAGCCCACTCCCAGGATCCACTGAAGCTTTCTTT. The genes are TRBV5-1 and TRBJ1-1; D gene uncertain. CDR1 is SGHRS, CDR2 YFSETQ, per germline. This CDR3 contains 14 residues. V was clipped by 4 bases and J by 4 bases, with 14 bases between them.

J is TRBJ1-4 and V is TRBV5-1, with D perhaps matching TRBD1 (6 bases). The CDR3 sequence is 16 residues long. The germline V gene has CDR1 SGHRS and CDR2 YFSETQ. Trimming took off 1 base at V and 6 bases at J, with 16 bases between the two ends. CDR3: CASSLMGGGNDEKLFF. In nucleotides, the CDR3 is TGCGCCAGCAGCTTGATGGGAGGGGGTAACGATGAAAAACTGTTTTTT.

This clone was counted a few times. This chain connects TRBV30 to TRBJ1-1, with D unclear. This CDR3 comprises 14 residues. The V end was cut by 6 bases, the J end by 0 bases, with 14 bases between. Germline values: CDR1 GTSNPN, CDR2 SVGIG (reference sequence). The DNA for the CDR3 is TGTGCCTGCTCCCCCGAACAGTTGAACACTGAAGCTTTCTTT. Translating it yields CACSPEQLNTEAFF. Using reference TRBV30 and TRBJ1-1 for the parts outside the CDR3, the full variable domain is SQTIHQWPATLVQPVGSPLSLECTVEGTSNPNLYWYRQAAGRGLQLLFYSVGIGQISSEVPQNLSASRPQDRQFILSSKKLLLSDSGFYLCACSPEQLNTEAFFGQGTRLTVV.

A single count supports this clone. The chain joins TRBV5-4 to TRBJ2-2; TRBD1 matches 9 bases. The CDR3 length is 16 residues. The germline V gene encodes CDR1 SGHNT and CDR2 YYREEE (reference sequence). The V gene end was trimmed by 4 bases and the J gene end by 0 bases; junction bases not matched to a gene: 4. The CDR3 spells CASSTRQGANTGELFF. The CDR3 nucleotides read TGTGCCAGCAGCACCCGACAGGGGGCGAACACCGGGGAGCTGTTTTTT.

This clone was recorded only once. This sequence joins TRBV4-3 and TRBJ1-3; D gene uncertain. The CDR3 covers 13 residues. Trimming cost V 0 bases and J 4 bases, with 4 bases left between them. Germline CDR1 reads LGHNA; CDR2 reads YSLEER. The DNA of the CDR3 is TGCGCCAGCAGCCAAGAGACAGGAAACACCATATATTTT. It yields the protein CASSQETGNTIYF.

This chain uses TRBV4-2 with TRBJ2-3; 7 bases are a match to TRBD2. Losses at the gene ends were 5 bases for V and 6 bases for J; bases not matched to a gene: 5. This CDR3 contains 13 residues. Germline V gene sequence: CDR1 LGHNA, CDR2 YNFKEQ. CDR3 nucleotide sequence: TGTGCCAGCAGCACCGGGACTACTGATACGCAGTATTTT. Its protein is CASSTGTTDTQYF.

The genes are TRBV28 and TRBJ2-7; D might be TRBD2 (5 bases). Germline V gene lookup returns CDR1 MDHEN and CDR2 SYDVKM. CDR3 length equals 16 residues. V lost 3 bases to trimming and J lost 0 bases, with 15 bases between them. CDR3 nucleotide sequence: TGTGCCAGCAGTTTCCCCTCGCGGGCAGGCTCCTACGAGCAGTACTTC. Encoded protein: CASSFPSRAGSYEQYF.

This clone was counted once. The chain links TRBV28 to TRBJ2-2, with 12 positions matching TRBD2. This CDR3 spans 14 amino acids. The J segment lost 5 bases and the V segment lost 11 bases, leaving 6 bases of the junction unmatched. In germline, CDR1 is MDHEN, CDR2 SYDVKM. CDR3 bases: TGTGCCGGCGGACTAGCGGGACGGACCGGGGAGCTGTTTTTT. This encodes CAGGLAGRTGELFF.

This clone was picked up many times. In DNA form, the CDR3 reads TGTGCCAGCAGCGTTCAGGGGCTCTCTGGAAACACCATATATTTT. Translated: CASSVQGLSGNTIYF. V and J are TRBV9 and TRBJ1-3; weak D call: TRBD1 (6 bases). The CDR3 loop spans 15 amino acids. Germline V lookup: CDR1 SGDLS, CDR2 YYNGEE. Trimming took 2 bases from V and 0 from J, leaving 9 bases between them.

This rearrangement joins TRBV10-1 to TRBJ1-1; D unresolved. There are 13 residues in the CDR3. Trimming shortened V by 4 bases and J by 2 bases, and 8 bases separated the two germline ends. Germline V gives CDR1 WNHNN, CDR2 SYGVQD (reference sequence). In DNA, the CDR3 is TGCGCCAGCAGTGCCCAGCGAAACACTGAAGCTTTCTTT. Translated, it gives CASSAQRNTEAFF.

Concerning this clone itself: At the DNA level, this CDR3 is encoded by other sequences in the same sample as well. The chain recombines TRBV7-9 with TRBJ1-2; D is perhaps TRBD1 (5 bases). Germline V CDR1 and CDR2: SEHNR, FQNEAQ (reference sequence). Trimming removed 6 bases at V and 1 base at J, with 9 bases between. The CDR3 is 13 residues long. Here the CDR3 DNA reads TGTGCCAGCAGTTTGACAGTTAACTATGGCTACACCTTC. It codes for CASSLTVNYGYTF.

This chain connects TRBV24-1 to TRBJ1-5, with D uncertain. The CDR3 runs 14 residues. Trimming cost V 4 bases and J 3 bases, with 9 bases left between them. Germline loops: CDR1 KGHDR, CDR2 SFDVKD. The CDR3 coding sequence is TGTGCCACCAGTGAGCCCGGGAACAATCAGCCCCAGCATTTT. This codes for CATSEPGNNQPQHF.

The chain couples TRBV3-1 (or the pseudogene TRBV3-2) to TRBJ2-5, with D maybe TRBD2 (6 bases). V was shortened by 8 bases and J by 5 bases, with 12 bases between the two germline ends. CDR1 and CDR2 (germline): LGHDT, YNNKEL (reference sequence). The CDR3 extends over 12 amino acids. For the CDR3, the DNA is TGTGCCAGCTCGGGGGTAGGGGAGACCCAGTACTTC. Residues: CASSGVGETQYF.